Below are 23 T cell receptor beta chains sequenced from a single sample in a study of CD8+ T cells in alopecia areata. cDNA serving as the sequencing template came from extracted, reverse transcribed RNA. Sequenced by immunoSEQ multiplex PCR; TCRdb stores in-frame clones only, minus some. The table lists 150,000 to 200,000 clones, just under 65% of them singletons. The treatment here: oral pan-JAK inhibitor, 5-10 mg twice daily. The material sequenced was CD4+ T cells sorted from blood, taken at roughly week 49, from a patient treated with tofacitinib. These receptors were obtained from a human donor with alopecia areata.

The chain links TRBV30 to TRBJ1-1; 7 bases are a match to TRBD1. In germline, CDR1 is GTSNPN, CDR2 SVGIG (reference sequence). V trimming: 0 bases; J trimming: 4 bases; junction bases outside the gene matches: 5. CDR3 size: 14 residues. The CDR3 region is CAWSVQGIGTEAFF. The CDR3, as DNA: TGTGCCTGGAGTGTACAGGGGATTGGCACTGAAGCTTTCTTT.

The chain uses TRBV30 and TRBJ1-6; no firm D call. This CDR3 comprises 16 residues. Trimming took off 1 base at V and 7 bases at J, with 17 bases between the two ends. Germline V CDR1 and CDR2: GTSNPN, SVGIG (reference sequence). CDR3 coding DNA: TGTGCCTGGAGTGGAGGAGGGTCGCATCGGAATTCACCCCTCCACTTT. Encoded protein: CAWSGGGSHRNSPLHF. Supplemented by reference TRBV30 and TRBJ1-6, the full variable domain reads SQTIHQWPATLVQPVGSPLSLECTVEGTSNPNLYWYRQAAGRGLQLLFYSVGIGQISSEVPQNLSASRPQDRQFILSSKKLLLSDSGFYLCAWSGGGSHRNSPLHFGNGTRLTVT.

The CDR3 spells CAWRAFLGQAMYEQYF. CDR3 in DNA: TGTGCCTGGAGAGCTTTCCTGGGACAGGCGATGTACGAGCAGTACTTC. The chain uses TRBV30 and TRBJ2-7, with 8 bases fitting TRBD1. The CDR3 loop spans 16 amino acids. Trimming cost V 3 bases and J 4 bases; bases outside gene matches: 14. CDR1 is GTSNPN, CDR2 SVGIG, per germline (reference sequence).

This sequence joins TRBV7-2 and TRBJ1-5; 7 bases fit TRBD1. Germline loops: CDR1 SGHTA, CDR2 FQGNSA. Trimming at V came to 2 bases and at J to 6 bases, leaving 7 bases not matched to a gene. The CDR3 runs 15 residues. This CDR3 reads CASSLSGQGGQPQHF. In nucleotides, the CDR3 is TGTGCCAGCAGCTTATCGGGTCAGGGGGGTCAGCCCCAGCATTTT.

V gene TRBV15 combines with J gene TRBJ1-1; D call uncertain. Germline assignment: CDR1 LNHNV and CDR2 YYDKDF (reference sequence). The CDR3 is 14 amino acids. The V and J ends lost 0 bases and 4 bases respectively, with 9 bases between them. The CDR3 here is CATSRDRGSTEAFF. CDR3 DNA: TGTGCCACCAGCAGAGATCGGGGAAGCACTGAAGCTTTCTTT.

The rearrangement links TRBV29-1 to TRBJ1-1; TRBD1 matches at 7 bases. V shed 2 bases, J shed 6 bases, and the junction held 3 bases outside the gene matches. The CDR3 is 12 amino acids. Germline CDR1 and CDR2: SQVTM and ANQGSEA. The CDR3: CSVETTGAEAFF. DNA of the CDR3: TGCAGCGTTGAAACCACAGGGGCTGAAGCTTTCTTT.

The DNA for the CDR3 is TGTGCCAGCAGCCCTGACAGGGTTTCACCCCTCCACTTT. Protein sequence: CASSPDRVSPLHF. The rearrangement links TRBV25-1 to TRBJ1-6; TRBD1 matches at 7 bases. The CDR3 has 13 residues. Germline lookup yields CDR1 MGHDK and CDR2 SYGVNS. Trimming removed 6 bases from V and 9 bases from J; junction bases left unmatched: 5.

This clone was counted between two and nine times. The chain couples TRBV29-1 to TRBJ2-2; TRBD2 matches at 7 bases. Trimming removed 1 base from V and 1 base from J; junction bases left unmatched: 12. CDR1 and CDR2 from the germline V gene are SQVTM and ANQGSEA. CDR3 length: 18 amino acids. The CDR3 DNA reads TGCAGCGTTGAAGCGAGCGGGGTTACAAGAAAGAACACCGGGGAGCTGTTTTTT. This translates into CSVEASGVTRKNTGELFF.

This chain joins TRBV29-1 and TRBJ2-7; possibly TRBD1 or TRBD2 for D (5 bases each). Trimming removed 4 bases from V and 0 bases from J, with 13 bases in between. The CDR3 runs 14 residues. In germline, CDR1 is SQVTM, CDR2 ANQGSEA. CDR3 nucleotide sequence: TGCAGCGTTGGGGAGAGGGGAAACTCCTACGAGCAGTACTTC. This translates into CSVGERGNSYEQYF.

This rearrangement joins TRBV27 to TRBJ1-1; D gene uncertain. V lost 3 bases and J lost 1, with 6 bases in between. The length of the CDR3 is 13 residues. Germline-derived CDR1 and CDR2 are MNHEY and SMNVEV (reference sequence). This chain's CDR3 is CASSFPSNTEAFF. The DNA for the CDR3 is TGTGCCAGCAGTTTTCCTTCGAACACTGAAGCTTTCTTT.

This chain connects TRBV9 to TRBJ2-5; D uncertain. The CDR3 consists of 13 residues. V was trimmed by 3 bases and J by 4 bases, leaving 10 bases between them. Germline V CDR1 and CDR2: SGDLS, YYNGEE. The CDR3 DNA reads TGTGCCAGCAGCGGCCCCCGGGCAGAGACCCAGTACTTC. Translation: CASSGPRAETQYF.

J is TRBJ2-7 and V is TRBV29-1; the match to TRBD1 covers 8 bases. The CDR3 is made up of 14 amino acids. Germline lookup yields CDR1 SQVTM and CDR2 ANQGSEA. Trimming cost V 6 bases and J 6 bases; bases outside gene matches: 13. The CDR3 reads CSVAYQRQGFEQYF. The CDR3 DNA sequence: TGCAGCGTCGCATACCAACGACAGGGGTTCGAGCAGTACTTC.

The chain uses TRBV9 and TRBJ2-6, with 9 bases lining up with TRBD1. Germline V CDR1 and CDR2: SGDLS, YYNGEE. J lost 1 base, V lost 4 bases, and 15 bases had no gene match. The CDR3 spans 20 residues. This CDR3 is CASSHEPRTGVVSGANVLTF. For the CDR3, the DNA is TGTGCCAGCAGCCACGAACCCCGGACAGGGGTTGTTTCTGGGGCCAACGTCCTGACTTTC. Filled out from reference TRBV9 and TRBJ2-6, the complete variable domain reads DSGVTQTPKHLITATGQRVTLRCSPRSGDLSVYWYQQSLDQGLQFLIQYYNGEERAKGNILERFSAQQFPDLHSELNLSSLELGDSALYFCASSHEPRTGVVSGANVLTFGAGSRLTVL.

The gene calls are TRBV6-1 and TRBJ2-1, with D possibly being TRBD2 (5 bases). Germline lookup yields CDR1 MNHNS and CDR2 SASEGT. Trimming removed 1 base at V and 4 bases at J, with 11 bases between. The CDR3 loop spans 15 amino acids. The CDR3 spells CASSEVREAYNEQFF. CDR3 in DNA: TGTGCCAGCAGTGAAGTGAGGGAAGCATACAATGAGCAGTTCTTC.

CDR3 DNA: TGTGCCACCAGCAGAGGAGCGGGACGCAATGAGCAGTTCTTC. Translating gives CATSRGAGRNEQFF. This sequence joins TRBV15 and TRBJ2-1; 7 bases line up with TRBD2. The CDR3 has 14 amino acids. V dropped 1 base and J dropped 6; count of bases not matched to a gene: 3. Germline values: CDR1 LNHNV, CDR2 YYDKDF (reference sequence).

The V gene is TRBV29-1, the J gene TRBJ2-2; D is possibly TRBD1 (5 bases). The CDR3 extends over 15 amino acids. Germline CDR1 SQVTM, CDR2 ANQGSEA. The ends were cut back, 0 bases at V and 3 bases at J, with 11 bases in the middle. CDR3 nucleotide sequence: TGCAGCGTTGAAGATAGGGGCCGGGACACCGGGGAGCTGTTTTTT. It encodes CSVEDRGRDTGELFF.

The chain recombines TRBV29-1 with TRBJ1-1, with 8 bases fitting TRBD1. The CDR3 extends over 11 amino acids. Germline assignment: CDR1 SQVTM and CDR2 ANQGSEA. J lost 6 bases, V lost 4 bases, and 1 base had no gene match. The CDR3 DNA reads TGCAGCGTTGGACAGGGGTCTGAAGCTTTCTTT. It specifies CSVGQGSEAFF.

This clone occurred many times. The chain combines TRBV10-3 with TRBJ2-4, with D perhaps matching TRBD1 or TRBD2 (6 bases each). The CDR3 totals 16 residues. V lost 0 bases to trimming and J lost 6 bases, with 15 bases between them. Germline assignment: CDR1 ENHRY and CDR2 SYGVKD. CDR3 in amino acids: CAISESSGANGNIQYF. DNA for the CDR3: TGTGCCATCAGTGAGTCTTCGGGGGCGAACGGAAACATTCAGTACTTC.

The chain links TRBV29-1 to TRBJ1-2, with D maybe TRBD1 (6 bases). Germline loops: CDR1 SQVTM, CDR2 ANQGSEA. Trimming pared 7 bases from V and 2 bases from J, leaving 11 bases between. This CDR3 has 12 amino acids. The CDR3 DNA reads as TGCAGCGCAGGACAGCCGAACTATGGCTACACCTTC. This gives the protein CSAGQPNYGYTF.

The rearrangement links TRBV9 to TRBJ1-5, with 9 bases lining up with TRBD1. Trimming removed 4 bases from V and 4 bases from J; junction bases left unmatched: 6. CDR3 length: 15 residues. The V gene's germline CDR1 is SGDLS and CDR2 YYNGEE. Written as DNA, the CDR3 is TGTGCCAGCAGCCCCGGGACAGGGTGGAATCAGCCCCAGCATTTT. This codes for CASSPGTGWNQPQHF.

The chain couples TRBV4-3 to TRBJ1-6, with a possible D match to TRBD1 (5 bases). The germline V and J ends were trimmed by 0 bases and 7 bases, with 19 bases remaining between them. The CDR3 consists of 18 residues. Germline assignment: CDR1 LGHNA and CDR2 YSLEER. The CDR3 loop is CASSQEGGSGFTNSPLHF. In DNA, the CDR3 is TGCGCCAGCAGCCAAGAGGGGGGTTCAGGGTTTACAAATTCACCCCTCCACTTT.

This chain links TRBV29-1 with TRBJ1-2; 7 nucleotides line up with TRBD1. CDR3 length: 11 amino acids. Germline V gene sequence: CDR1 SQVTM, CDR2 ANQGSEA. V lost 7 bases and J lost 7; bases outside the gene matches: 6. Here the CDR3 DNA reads TGCAGCGATTACAGGGGCGGTGGCTACACCTTC. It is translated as CSDYRGGGYTF.

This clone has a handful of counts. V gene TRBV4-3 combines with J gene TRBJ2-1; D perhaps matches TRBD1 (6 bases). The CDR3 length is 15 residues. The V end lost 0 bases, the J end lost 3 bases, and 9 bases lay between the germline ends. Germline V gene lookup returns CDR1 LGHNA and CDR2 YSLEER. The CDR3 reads CASSQDLTGYNEQFF. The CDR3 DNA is TGCGCCAGCAGCCAAGATCTGACAGGCTACAATGAGCAGTTCTTC.